Shown below are 29 T cell receptor beta chains from a single sample sequenced in a study of blood T cell repertoires in COVID-19. Assay: immunoSEQ multiplex PCR; the TCRdb copy retains only in-frame clones and omits some. This sample carries 400,000 or so clones, around 87% of them seen once, and the ten largest clones take around 1.1%. The specimen sequenced was PBMCs or T cells enriched from blood (not recorded which). The receptors here all came from a man in his thirties or forties who had recovered from COVID-19.

The V and J genes are TRBV5-5 and TRBJ2-1; 8 nucleotides match TRBD2. CDR1 and CDR2 (germline): SGHKS, YYEKEE (reference sequence). CDR3 length: 17 amino acids. V shed 3 bases and J 10 bases; nucleotides not matched to a gene: 18. The CDR3 sequence: CASSSSPGTSPVREQFF. CDR3 nucleotide sequence: TGTGCCAGCAGCTCGAGTCCCGGGACTAGTCCCGTTAGGGAGCAGTTCTTC.

The J gene is TRBJ2-1, the V gene TRBV20-1; D perhaps matches TRBD2 (5 bases). Per the germline V gene, CDR1 is DFQATT and CDR2 is SNEGSKA (reference sequence). Trimming pared 3 bases from V and 1 base from J, leaving 13 bases between. The length of the CDR3 is 15 residues. CDR3 residues: CSASPGSQSYNEQFF. The CDR3 coding sequence is TGCAGTGCTAGTCCGGGGTCTCAATCCTACAATGAGCAGTTCTTC.

The chain employs TRBV30 and TRBJ1-5; 9 nucleotides align to TRBD1. The CDR3 is 14 residues long. The germline gives CDR1 GTSNPN, CDR2 SVGIG (reference sequence). V shed 0 bases and J 5 bases; nucleotides not matched to a gene: 2. The CDR3 bases are TGTGCCTGGAGTGTTAGGACAGGGGATCAGCCCCAGCATTTT. This encodes CAWSVRTGDQPQHF.

The chain employs TRBV6-6 and TRBJ2-7; tentative D call: TRBD1 (6 bases). CDR1 is MNHNY and CDR2 is SVGAGI in the germline V gene (reference sequence). V was clipped by 7 bases and J by 5 bases, with 15 bases between them. The CDR3 extends over 13 amino acids. In DNA, the CDR3 is TGTGCCAGCACTAACAGGGAGAAGAACGAGCAGTACTTC. It specifies CASTNREKNEQYF.

This chain uses TRBV18 with TRBJ2-7, with 7 bases aligning to TRBD2. The trim removed 0 bases at V and 4 bases at J, leaving 3 bases unmatched. CDR3 length equals 14 residues. The germline V gene has CDR1 KGHSH and CDR2 LQKENI. The CDR3 here is CASSPPRGGYEQYF. The DNA for the CDR3 is TGTGCCAGCTCACCACCAAGGGGAGGGTACGAGCAGTACTTC.

V is TRBV28 and J is TRBJ2-5, with D possibly matching TRBD1 (6 bases). The length of the CDR3 is 14 residues. The V gene's germline CDR1 is MDHEN and CDR2 SYDVKM. The V end was cut by 4 bases, the J end by 4 bases, with 13 bases between. Here the CDR3 reads CASSWRRGTETQYF. The CDR3, as DNA: TGTGCCAGCAGTTGGCGAAGGGGGACAGAGACCCAGTACTTC.

The chain joins TRBV11-2 to TRBJ2-1; TRBD1 might be the D (6 bases). This CDR3 has 17 residues. Trimming shortened V by 5 bases and J by 1 base, and 18 bases separated the two germline ends. Germline values: CDR1 SGHAT, CDR2 FQNNGV. Here the CDR3 reads CASSARTATLSYNEQFF. CDR3 coding DNA: TGTGCCAGCAGCGCCCGGACAGCCACCCTATCCTACAATGAGCAGTTCTTC. Combining the CDR3 with reference TRBV11-2 and TRBJ2-1 gives the whole variable domain EAGVAQSPRYKIIEKRQSVAFWCNPISGHATLYWYQQILGQGPKLLIQFQNNGVVDDSQLPKDRFSAERLKGVDSTLKIQPAKLEDSAVYLCASSARTATLSYNEQFFGPGTRLTVL.

V is TRBV10-3 and J is TRBJ2-3, with D tentatively TRBD2 (6 bases). With 3 bases removed from V and 4 bases from J, the gap between germline ends came to 17 bases. Germline V gives CDR1 ENHRY, CDR2 SYGVKD. This CDR3 has 16 amino acids. CDR3 sequence (DNA): TGTGCCATCAGTGACTTAAACGGGAGAGGCGCAGATACGCAGTATTTT. Residues: CAISDLNGRGADTQYF.

The V call is TRBV4-1, the J call TRBJ1-6; possible D gene TRBD1, 6 bases. The CDR3 runs 13 residues. With 3 bases removed from V and 7 bases from J, the gap between germline ends came to 7 bases. Germline V gene data show CDR1 as MGHRA and CDR2 as YSYEKL. The CDR3 nucleotides are TGCGCCAGCAGCCACCAGGGGAATTCACCCCTCCACTTT. Protein: CASSHQGNSPLHF.

The rearrangement links TRBV19 to TRBJ1-6, with D uncertain. V was cut by 3 bases and J by 6 bases, with 15 bases left in between. This CDR3 is built from 16 residues. Germline V gives CDR1 LNHDA, CDR2 SQIVND (reference sequence). CDR3 region: CASSIEALRSNSPLHF. DNA for the CDR3: TGTGCCAGTAGTATTGAGGCGCTCCGGTCTAATTCACCCCTCCACTTT.

This chain links TRBV6-5 with TRBJ1-5; possibly TRBD1 for D (5 bases). Germline V CDR1 and CDR2: MNHEY, SVGAGI. The CDR3 totals 15 residues. V lost 6 bases, J lost 2 bases, and 14 bases lay in between. The CDR3 sequence: CASRSDRGGNQPQHF. Written as DNA, the CDR3 is TGTGCCAGCAGGTCTGACCGGGGGGGCAATCAGCCCCAGCATTTT.

V usage is TRBV5-1 and J usage is TRBJ2-5; the match to TRBD2 covers 8 bases. The germline V gene has CDR1 SGHRS and CDR2 YFSETQ. The CDR3 runs 14 residues. V lost 3 bases to trimming and J lost 1 base; unmatched junction nucleotides: 2. The CDR3 sequence: CASSSSGLQETQYF. CDR3 DNA: TGCGCCAGCAGCTCTAGCGGGCTCCAAGAGACCCAGTACTTC.

The chain joins TRBV5-1 to TRBJ2-2, with 8 bases matching TRBD2. V trimming: 0 bases; J trimming: 6 bases; junction bases outside the gene matches: 10. The CDR3 is 17 amino acids. The germline gives CDR1 SGHRS, CDR2 YFSETQ. The CDR3: CASSLADAGGLSGELFF. The CDR3 DNA is TGCGCCAGCAGCTTGGCCGATGCGGGAGGACTGTCCGGGGAGCTGTTTTTT.

This clone was found once. This chain connects TRBV11-2 to TRBJ1-3; D call uncertain. The V gene's germline CDR1 is SGHAT and CDR2 FQNNGV. The CDR3 contains 16 residues. V dropped 1 base and J dropped 0 bases, with 10 bases sitting between them. CDR3 DNA: TGTGCCAGCAGCTTAGTGGGCTTAAGCTCTGGAAACACCATATATTTT. This sequence encodes CASSLVGLSSGNTIYF.

The chain couples TRBV5-1 to TRBJ1-2, with a tentative D call TRBD1 (6 bases). V was pared by 4 bases and J by 1 base, with 11 bases between. Germline V CDR1 and CDR2: SGHRS, YFSETQ. CDR3 length equals 14 residues. As DNA, the CDR3 is TGCGCCAGCAGCGTTAACAGGGATAACTATGGCTACACCTTC. This gives the protein CASSVNRDNYGYTF.

The V and J genes are TRBV7-2 and TRBJ2-7, with 13 bases matching TRBD2. Trimming cost V 4 bases and J 6 bases; bases outside gene matches: 6. Germline CDR1 reads SGHTA; CDR2 reads FQGNSA. The CDR3 totals 15 residues. CDR3 nucleotide sequence: TGTGCCAGCAGCTCCCCGGGACTAGCGGGACGCGAGCAGTACTTC. The encoded protein is CASSSPGLAGREQYF.

This chain connects TRBV24-1 to TRBJ2-5, with D maybe TRBD2 (5 bases). The CDR3 covers 14 residues. From germline, CDR1 is KGHDR and CDR2 SFDVKD. V shed 5 bases and J shed 3 bases, with 12 bases lying between them. CDR3 in DNA: TGTGCCACCAGTGGTCCCCCCGGGGAAGAGACCCAGTACTTC. Its protein product is CATSGPPGEETQYF.

The chain combines TRBV11-2 with TRBJ2-7, with 9 bases aligning to TRBD1. Unmatched junction bases numbered 9, after V lost 5 bases and J lost 4 bases. Germline assignment: CDR1 SGHAT and CDR2 FQNNGV. There are 15 residues in the CDR3. The CDR3, as DNA: TGTGCCAGCAGCCTACACGGACAGGGGCCGTACGAGCAGTACTTC. Translating it yields CASSLHGQGPYEQYF.

The chain links TRBV15 to TRBJ2-2; possibly TRBD1 for D (6 bases). Trimming shortened V by 3 bases and J by 6 bases, and 11 bases separated the two germline ends. CDR1 and CDR2 from the germline V gene are LNHNV and YYDKDF (reference sequence). The CDR3 spans 14 residues. This CDR3 reads CATSSQGWPGELFF. For the CDR3, the DNA is TGTGCCACCAGCAGCCAGGGGTGGCCCGGGGAGCTGTTTTTT.

This sequence joins TRBV24-1 and TRBJ2-5; D is possibly TRBD1 (6 bases). Germline V CDR1 and CDR2: KGHDR, SFDVKD. V was pared by 3 bases and J by 2 bases, with 15 bases between. The CDR3 covers 16 residues. CDR3 in DNA: TGTGCCACCAGTGATGTGGGGGCATCGGAACAAGAGACCCAGTACTTC. It translates to CATSDVGASEQETQYF.

The rearrangement links TRBV5-1 to TRBJ2-1; 8 nucleotides align to TRBD1. CDR3 length: 15 residues. With 2 bases clipped from V and 8 bases from J, the junction kept 9 bases outside the gene matches. The germline CDR1 and CDR2 sequences are SGHRS and YFSETQ. The CDR3 reads CASSFWGQADHEQFF. The CDR3 DNA reads as TGCGCCAGCAGCTTTTGGGGACAGGCGGACCATGAGCAGTTCTTC.

The V gene is TRBV29-1, the J gene TRBJ2-7, with D perhaps TRBD2 (6 bases). Germline V gene sequence: CDR1 SQVTM, CDR2 ANQGSEA. The V end was cut by 4 bases, the J end by 1 base, with 20 bases between. CDR3 size: 16 residues. Written as DNA, the CDR3 is TGCAGCGTTGCGGGAGAAAAAGGGTACGCATCCTACGAGCAGTACTTC. Its translation is CSVAGEKGYASYEQYF.

The V call is TRBV11-2, the J call TRBJ1-6; no firm D call. V lost 4 bases to trimming and J lost 7 bases, with 8 bases between them. The CDR3 has 13 amino acids. Germline V gene lookup returns CDR1 SGHAT and CDR2 FQNNGV. The CDR3, as DNA: TGTGCCAGCAGCTCCCGGTTGAATTCACCCCTCCACTTT. Its translation is CASSSRLNSPLHF.

The J gene is TRBJ1-5, the V gene TRBV6-1, with D tentatively TRBD1 (5 bases). V gave up 4 bases and J gave up 0 bases, with 13 bases separating them. Germline assignment: CDR1 MNHNS and CDR2 SASEGT. The CDR3 sequence is 16 residues long. CDR3 coding DNA: TGTGCCAGCAGTGGAGTTGACAGTAATAGCAATCAGCCCCAGCATTTT. Translated, it gives CASSGVDSNSNQPQHF.

This clone appeared a few times. This chain uses TRBV2 with TRBJ1-1; D is ambiguous. The germline V and J ends were trimmed by 11 bases and 1 base, with 5 bases remaining between them. CDR1 and CDR2 (germline): SNHLY, FYNNEI. This CDR3 region has 10 residues. CDR3 sequence: CALGNTEAFF. The CDR3 nucleotides are TGTGCCCTAGGGAACACTGAAGCTTTCTTT.

Notes on this clone: Different DNA sequences within this sample yield the same CDR3. The chain uses TRBV30 and TRBJ2-7; 9 nucleotides line up with TRBD2. The CDR3 is 13 residues long. The V segment lost 2 bases and the J segment 1 base; nucleotides outside the gene matches: 0. Looked up from germline, CDR1 is GTSNPN and CDR2 is SVGIG (reference sequence). The DNA for the CDR3 is TGTGCCTGGAGTAGCGGGGGGTCCTACGAGCAGTACTTC. Translating gives CAWSSGGSYEQYF.

The V gene is TRBV2, the J gene TRBJ2-7; TRBD2 aligns across 13 bases. The CDR3 covers 14 residues. CDR1 is SNHLY and CDR2 is FYNNEI in the germline V gene. The J segment lost 3 bases and the V segment lost 7 bases, leaving 3 bases of the junction unmatched. CDR3 residues: CASKRLAGGYEQYF. The CDR3 DNA follows: TGTGCCAGCAAACGACTAGCGGGAGGCTACGAGCAGTACTTC.

The chain combines TRBV29-1 with TRBJ1-1; 10 bases line up with TRBD1. V was pared by 6 bases and J by 6 bases, with 13 bases of the junction left unmatched. In germline, CDR1 is SQVTM, CDR2 ANQGSEA. The CDR3 is 15 residues long. In DNA form, the CDR3 reads TGCAGCGTCGGGGGGACAGGGGTCTTTAGGGCTGAAGCTTTCTTT. It is translated as CSVGGTGVFRAEAFF.

V usage is TRBV5-1 and J usage is TRBJ1-2; possibly TRBD1 for D (5 bases). CDR3 length: 14 amino acids. Germline CDR1 reads SGHRS; CDR2 reads YFSETQ. Trimming stripped 0 bases from V and 7 bases from J, with 13 bases between. The CDR3 DNA is TGCGCCAGCAGCTTGGTTCAGGGTTCGGGTGGCTACACCTTC. Amino acid sequence: CASSLVQGSGGYTF. The full variable domain, rest sourced from reference TRBV5-1 and TRBJ1-2, is KAGVTQTPRYLIKTRGQQVTLSCSPISGHRSVSWYQQTPGQGLQFLFEYFSETQRNKGNFPGRFSGRQFSNSRSEMNVSTLELGDSALYLCASSLVQGSGGYTFGSGTRLTVV.